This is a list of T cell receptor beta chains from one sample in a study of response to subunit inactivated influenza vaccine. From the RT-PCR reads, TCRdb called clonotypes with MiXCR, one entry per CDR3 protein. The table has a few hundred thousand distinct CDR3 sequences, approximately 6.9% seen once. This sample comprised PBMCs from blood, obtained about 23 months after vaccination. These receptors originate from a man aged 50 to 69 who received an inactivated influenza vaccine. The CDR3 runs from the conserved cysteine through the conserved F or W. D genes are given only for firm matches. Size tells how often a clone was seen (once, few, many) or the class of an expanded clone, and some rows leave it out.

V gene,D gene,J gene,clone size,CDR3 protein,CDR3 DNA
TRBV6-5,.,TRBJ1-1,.,CASSYRWGGTEAFF,TGTGCCAGCAGTTACCGGTGGGGGGGCACTGAAGCTTTCTTT
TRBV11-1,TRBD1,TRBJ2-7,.,CASSPARTGFYEQYF,TGTGCCAGCAGCCCTGCCCGGACAGGGTTCTACGAGCAGTACTTC
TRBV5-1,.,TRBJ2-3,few,CASSLDTGRTDTQYF,TGCGCCAGCAGCTTGGACACGGGTCGCACAGATACGCAGTATTTT
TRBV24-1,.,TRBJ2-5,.,CATSDILRQYF,TGTGCCACCAGTGATATCCTCCGCCAGTACTTC
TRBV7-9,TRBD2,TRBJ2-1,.,CASSTSGGFLNNEQFF,TGTGCCAGCAGCACTAGCGGGGGCTTCTTAAACAATGAGCAGTTCTTC
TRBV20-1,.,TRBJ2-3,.,CSAATGPHTDTQYF,TGCAGTGCTGCCACCGGGCCCCACACAGATACGCAGTATTTT
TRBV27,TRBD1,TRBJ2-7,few,CASSFSGQGSYEQYF,TGTGCCAGCAGTTTTTCGGGACAGGGCTCCTACGAGCAGTACTTC
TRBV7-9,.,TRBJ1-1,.,CASSLVGRVSTEAFF,TGTGCCAGCAGCTTAGTAGGCAGGGTGAGCACTGAAGCTTTCTTT
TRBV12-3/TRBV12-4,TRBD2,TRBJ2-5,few,CASSFSGPKETQYF,TGTGCCAGCAGTTTTAGCGGGCCCAAAGAGACCCAGTACTTC
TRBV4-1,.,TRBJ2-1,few,CASSQDRGDESEQFF,TGCGCCAGCAGCCAAGATCGAGGGGACGAGAGTGAGCAGTTCTTC
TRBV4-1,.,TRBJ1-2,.,CASSQDVAQSFGYTF,TGCGCCAGCAGCCAAGATGTCGCGCAGTCTTTTGGCTACACCTTC
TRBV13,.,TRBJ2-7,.,CASSPGVAYEQYF,TGTGCCAGCAGCCCCGGGGTCGCCTACGAGCAGTACTTC
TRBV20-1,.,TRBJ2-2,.,CSARTGWGAGELFF,TGCAGTGCTCGGACAGGATGGGGGGCCGGGGAGCTGTTTTTT
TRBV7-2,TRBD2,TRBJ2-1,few,CASTQTSGGYNEQFF,TGTGCCAGCACCCAGACTAGCGGGGGTTACAATGAGCAGTTCTTC
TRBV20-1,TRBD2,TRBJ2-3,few,CSARPSGGGSTDTQYF,TGCAGTGCTAGGCCTAGCGGGGGGGGGAGCACAGATACGCAGTATTTT
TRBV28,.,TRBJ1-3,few,CASSLAGIAGNTIYF,TGTGCCAGCAGTTTGGCAGGCATAGCTGGAAACACCATATATTTT
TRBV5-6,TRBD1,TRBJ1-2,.,CASSLARTGDGYTF,TGTGCCAGCAGCTTGGCCCGGACAGGGGATGGCTACACCTTC
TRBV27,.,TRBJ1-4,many,CASSGPRGEKLFF,TGTGCCAGCAGTGGGCCCCGGGGGGAAAAACTGTTTTTT
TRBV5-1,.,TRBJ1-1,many,CASSRGNTEAFF,TGTGCCAGCAGCAGAGGGAACACTGAAGCTTTCTTT
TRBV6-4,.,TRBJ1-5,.,CASSENPGDNQPQHF,TGTGCCAGCAGTGAAAATCCAGGGGATAATCAGCCCCAGCATTTT
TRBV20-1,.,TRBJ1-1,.,CSASKTPTGNTEAFF,TGCAGTGCTAGCAAAACCCCGACAGGGAACACTGAAGCTTTCTTT
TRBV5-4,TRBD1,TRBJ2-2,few,CASRKGQGRNTGELFF,TGTGCCAGCAGGAAGGGACAGGGGAGAAACACCGGGGAGCTGTTTTTT
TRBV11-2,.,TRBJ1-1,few,CASSPLTTFNTEAFF,TGTGCCAGCAGCCCCCTGACAACTTTTAACACTGAAGCTTTCTTT
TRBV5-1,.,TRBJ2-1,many,CASSLGQINEQFF,TGCGCCAGCAGCCTTGGACAGATCAATGAGCAGTTCTTC
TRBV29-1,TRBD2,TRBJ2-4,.,CRVDMGGGRVQYF,TGCCGCGTTGACATGGGGGGGGGAAGGGTTCAGTACTTC
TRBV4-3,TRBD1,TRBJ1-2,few,CASSQEGQGNGYTF,TGCGCCAGCAGCCAGGAGGGACAGGGTAACGGCTACACCTTC
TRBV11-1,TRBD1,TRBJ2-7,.,CASSLAQGTGYPAYEQYF,TGTGCCAGCAGCTTAGCGCAAGGGACAGGTTATCCCGCCTACGAGCAGTACTTC
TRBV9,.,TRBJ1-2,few,CASSASPTRNYGYTF,TGTGCCAGCAGCGCCTCACCTACACGAAACTATGGCTACACCTTC
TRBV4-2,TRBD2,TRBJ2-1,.,CASSQDPSGAYNEQFF,TGTGCCAGCAGCCAAGATCCTAGCGGGGCTTACAATGAGCAGTTCTTC
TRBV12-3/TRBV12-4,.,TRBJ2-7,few,CASSLGGSLSYEQYF,TGTGCCAGCAGTTTAGGGGGGAGTTTGTCCTACGAGCAGTACTTC
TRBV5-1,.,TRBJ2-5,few,CASRNFQGQETQYF,TGCGCCAGCAGAAACTTTCAAGGACAAGAGACCCAGTACTTC